This is a list of T cell receptor beta chains from one sample in a study of blood T cell repertoires in COVID-19. Sequencing was performed with immunoSEQ multiplex PCR; in TCRdb, only in-frame clones are kept and a portion is missing. The repertoire holds approximately 170,000 clones, with more than 75% as singletons. What was sequenced was peripheral blood. The receptors were sampled from a man between 65 and 79 years old with acute or convalescent COVID-19. Both conserved end residues are part of each CDR3. The D gene is left open where the match is weak. Expanded clones get a size class; other rows say once, few or many, or leave the size out.

cdr3_nt | cdr3_aa | v_call | cdr3_length | clone_size | d_call | j_call
TGTGCCAGCAGCACCGGGACAGAGGGGACCCAGTACTTC | CASSTGTEGTQYF | TRBV6-2/TRBV6-3 | 13 | NA | TRBD1 | TRBJ2-5
TGTGCCTGGAATTTACAGGGAGTGGAAAAACTGTTTTTT | CAWNLQGVEKLFF | TRBV30 | 13 | few | NA | TRBJ1-4
TGCAGCGTCGAAAACCGGGACAGGGTGGGGGAGCAGTACTTC | CSVENRDRVGEQYF | TRBV29-1 | 14 | NA | TRBD1 | TRBJ2-7
TGTGCCAGCAGCCTGGACAGAAATCAGCCCCAGCATTTT | CASSLDRNQPQHF | TRBV7-3 | 13 | NA | NA | TRBJ1-5
TGTGCCAGCAGCTCCCGAGCCCTGGCAGGGGAGGGGGAGACCCAGTACTTC | CASSSRALAGEGETQYF | TRBV7-2 | 17 | NA | NA | TRBJ2-5
TGTGCCAGCAGGACAGGGCCTCAAGAGACCCAGTACTTC | CASRTGPQETQYF | TRBV5-6 | 13 | NA | TRBD1 | TRBJ2-5
TGTGCCAGCAGTCCTCTAGGCGGGAGAACTGAAGCTTTCTTT | CASSPLGGRTEAFF | TRBV27 | 14 | few | NA | TRBJ1-1
TGTGCCAGCATCGTACAGGGGAGCAATCAGCCCCAGCATTTT | CASIVQGSNQPQHF | TRBV5-6 | 14 | NA | TRBD1 | TRBJ1-5
TGTGCCAGCAGCCCCCGACAGGGGAACTATGGCTACACCTTC | CASSPRQGNYGYTF | TRBV5-4 | 14 | NA | TRBD1 | TRBJ1-2
TGTGCCAGCAGCCCCCAAAGGTGGGCGGGAGCGCCTGTAAATGAGCAGTTCTTC | CASSPQRWAGAPVNEQFF | TRBV9 | 18 | NA | TRBD2 | TRBJ2-1
TGTGCCAGCTCCCTTCCAGGGGATTCGGCCTTTAATGAGCAGTTCTTC | CASSLPGDSAFNEQFF | TRBV27 | 16 | NA | NA | TRBJ2-1
TGTGCCAGCAGCCAAGAGGGGGCAGGGGCGGCCTTTGAGACCCAGTACTTC | CASSQEGAGAAFETQYF | TRBV4-2 | 17 | NA | NA | TRBJ2-5
TGTGCCAGCAGTGAGTTAAGACAGGGGAACACTGAAGCTTTCTTT | CASSELRQGNTEAFF | TRBV6-1 | 15 | NA | TRBD1 | TRBJ1-1
TGTGCCAGCAGTTTGAGGGTCCGCCCGGGGCAGCCCCAGCATTTT | CASSLRVRPGQPQHF | TRBV28 | 15 | NA | NA | TRBJ1-5
TGTGCCAGCAGTGTATTTGGGGCCGCGAACACTGAAGCTTTCTTT | CASSVFGAANTEAFF | TRBV2 | 15 | NA | NA | TRBJ1-1
TGTGCCAGCAGCGGACAGGGAGGTAGGGGCAATCAGCCCCAGCATTTT | CASSGQGGRGNQPQHF | TRBV28 | 16 | few | TRBD1 | TRBJ1-5
TGTGCCAGCAGCTTGCGACAGGGGGGTGAAAAACTGTTTTTT | CASSLRQGGEKLFF | TRBV5-4 | 14 | NA | TRBD1 | TRBJ1-4
TGCGCCAGCAGCCGAGGGGGCGGTGGCAATCAGCCCCAGCATTTT | CASSRGGGGNQPQHF | TRBV23-1 | 15 | NA | TRBD1 | TRBJ1-5
TGTGCCAGTAGTATAACAGGGGATAATTCACCCCTCCACTTT | CASSITGDNSPLHF | TRBV19 | 14 | NA | TRBD1 | TRBJ1-6
TGTGCCAGTAGTTGGGAGGGCAGGACCCAGTATTTT | CASSWEGRTQYF | TRBV19 | 12 | NA | TRBD2 | TRBJ2-3
TGTGCCAGCAGGACTACAAGTAGCTCCTATAATTCACCCCTCCACTTT | CASRTTSSSYNSPLHF | TRBV2 | 16 | NA | NA | TRBJ1-6
TGTGCCATCAGTGAGTGGCGGGGGGATCAGCCCCAGCATTTT | CAISEWRGDQPQHF | TRBV10-3 | 14 | NA | NA | TRBJ1-5
TGTGCCAGTAGTAAACGCGATGGGGGCGCAAAGGTCGAGCAGTACTTC | CASSKRDGGAKVEQYF | TRBV19 | 16 | NA | NA | TRBJ2-7
TGCGCCAGCAGCTTATCAGGGCCTGCAACTAATGAAAAACTGTTTTTT | CASSLSGPATNEKLFF | TRBV5-1 | 16 | NA | NA | TRBJ1-4
TGTGCCAGCAGGACAGGGACAAGTGCGGCGGAGCTGTTTTTT | CASRTGTSAAELFF | TRBV2 | 14 | NA | TRBD1 | TRBJ2-2
TGCGCCAGCAGCCTTGGAAGTCGGGGGAAGACTGAAGCTTTCTTT | CASSLGSRGKTEAFF | TRBV4-1 | 15 | NA | NA | TRBJ1-1
TGTGCCTGGCAGACAGGAGACGCTAGCCAGCCCCAGCATTTT | CAWQTGDASQPQHF | TRBV30 | 14 | NA | NA | TRBJ1-5
TGTGCCAGCTACTGGAGGGGGGGGAACACTGAAGCTTTCTTT | CASYWRGGNTEAFF | TRBV6-5 | 14 | NA | NA | TRBJ1-1
TGTGCCACCAGTGATTTTGAGGGTTCACCCCTCCACTTT | CATSDFEGSPLHF | TRBV24-1 | 13 | NA | NA | TRBJ1-6
TGCGCCAGCAGCGAGGGACTAGCGGGACCCACAGATACGCAGTATTTT | CASSEGLAGPTDTQYF | TRBV5-1 | 16 | NA | TRBD2 | TRBJ2-3
TGTGCCTGGACGGGACAGGGCGACGCTGAAGCTTTCTTT | CAWTGQGDAEAFF | TRBV30 | 13 | once | TRBD1 | TRBJ1-1
TGTGCCAGCAGCCCCGGGGGAAGCTGGACCACTGAAGCTTTCTTT | CASSPGGSWTTEAFF | TRBV9 | 15 | NA | NA | TRBJ1-1
TGTGCCAGCAGCCCGTGGACAGGGATGGATCAGCCCCAGCATTTT | CASSPWTGMDQPQHF | TRBV7-2 | 15 | NA | TRBD1 | TRBJ1-5
TGTGCCAGTAGTCCCCACAGGTTAAGCACAGATACGCAGTATTTT | CASSPHRLSTDTQYF | TRBV19 | 15 | NA | NA | TRBJ2-3
TGCGCCAGCAGCTTGGTACAGGGTAGTCAGCCCCAGCATTTT | CASSLVQGSQPQHF | TRBV5-1 | 14 | NA | NA | TRBJ1-5
TGCGCCAGCAGCTTGGAGTCTAGCGTTAGCACAGATACGCAGTATTTT | CASSLESSVSTDTQYF | TRBV5-1 | 16 | NA | NA | TRBJ2-3
TGTGCCAGCAGCCTACCGGGACAGAGCTCCAATGAGCAGTTCTTC | CASSLPGQSSNEQFF | TRBV5-4 | 15 | NA | TRBD1 | TRBJ2-1
TGTGCCAGCAGCGTTAACAGGGTCTATGGCACCGGGGAGCTGTTTTTT | CASSVNRVYGTGELFF | TRBV9 | 16 | NA | NA | TRBJ2-2
TGTGCCAGCCAGGGGAAGGGGGCAACTAATGAAAAACTGTTTTTT | CASQGKGATNEKLFF | TRBV19 | 15 | once | NA | TRBJ1-4
TGCGCCAGCAGCTTGGAAGCGGGGGGCTCCCTCGGGGAGCTGTTTTTT | CASSLEAGGSLGELFF | TRBV5-1 | 16 | NA | TRBD2 | TRBJ2-2
TGCGCCAGCAGCTTCACGGGACTACACACAGATACGCAGTATTTT | CASSFTGLHTDTQYF | TRBV5-1 | 15 | NA | TRBD2 | TRBJ2-3
TGTGCCAGCAGCCTTACAGGGGGTGACTATGGCTACACCTTC | CASSLTGGDYGYTF | TRBV28 | 14 | NA | TRBD1 | TRBJ1-2
TGTGCCAGCAGCCCCCTCCTGGTAGTAGCGGGAGGCCTGACTTCCTACAATGAGCAGTTCTTC | CASSPLLVVAGGLTSYNEQFF | TRBV3-1/TRBV3-2 | 21 | NA | TRBD2 | TRBJ2-1
TGTGCCACCAGTGATTTGAACGGGGGCGAGCAGTACTTC | CATSDLNGGEQYF | TRBV24-1 | 13 | once | NA | TRBJ2-7
TGTGCCAGCAGCCTCGGCAGGGTGAATACGCAGTATTTT | CASSLGRVNTQYF | TRBV3-1/TRBV3-2 | 13 | once | NA | TRBJ2-3
TGTGCCAGCAGCCTTTACTGGGGGGGCCACGAGCAGTACTTC | CASSLYWGGHEQYF | TRBV7-2 | 14 | NA | NA | TRBJ2-7
TGTGCCAGCAGTATAGGGAGGGCGGGAAACATTCAGTACTTC | CASSIGRAGNIQYF | TRBV11-3 | 14 | once | TRBD2 | TRBJ2-4
TGTGCCACCATAAATTACAGGGAAGACTATGGCTACACCTTC | CATINYREDYGYTF | TRBV7-9 | 14 | once | NA | TRBJ1-2